These T cell receptor beta chains were read from a single sample in a study of cytomegalovirus exposure and HLA in healthy donors. Profiled with immunoSEQ multiplex PCR; TCRdb holds only in-frame clones, not every one. This repertoire shows under 95,000 clones, more than 75% found once; its top ten account for 4% to 5.5%. The sequenced material came from PBMCs. The source is a man aged 30 to 45 in good health and CMV-seropositive. The CDR3 runs from the conserved cysteine through the conserved F or W.

v_gene: TRBV2; CDR3aa: CASSEASRDSSGNTIYF
v_gene: TRBV28; CDR3aa: CASSFSLASEQYF
v_gene: TRBV4-2; CDR3aa: CASSQAPFSDTGELFF
v_gene: TRBV19; CDR3aa: CASSHYRGPGELFF
v_gene: TRBV29-1; CDR3aa: CSVGVAGGNEQFF
v_gene: TRBV7-2; CDR3aa: CASSLSGLAFF
v_gene: TRBV5-1; CDR3aa: CASSLARAGAGTGELFF
v_gene: TRBV28; CDR3aa: CASRSPSGDEQYF
v_gene: TRBV19; CDR3aa: CASSIQGIRHNEQFF
v_gene: TRBV6-5; CDR3aa: CASSYSYGETQYF
v_gene: TRBV15; CDR3aa: CATSRWTKLYDGYTF
v_gene: TRBV18; CDR3aa: CASSPFGTGDYNEQFF
v_gene: TRBV7-2; CDR3aa: CASSFRGGNTEAFF
v_gene: TRBV14; CDR3aa: CASRPGRAGYTF
v_gene: TRBV6-4; CDR3aa: CASRDQGDYGYTF
v_gene: TRBV7-9; CDR3aa: CASSGRDGGGYTF
v_gene: TRBV7-6; CDR3aa: CASSLVTRGGGELFF
v_gene: TRBV5-1; CDR3aa: CASSGSRVGETQYF
v_gene: TRBV5-1; CDR3aa: CASSPWTVMTDTQYF
v_gene: TRBV5-1; CDR3aa: CASSLGGQPTDTQYF
v_gene: TRBV19; CDR3aa: CASSSSSTHQPQHF
v_gene: TRBV28; CDR3aa: CASSLGPGNEQFF
v_gene: TRBV13; CDR3aa: CASSLGRGTEAFF
v_gene: TRBV27; CDR3aa: CASSLGDSYNEQFF
v_gene: TRBV19; CDR3aa: CASSIGERSFSNEQFF
v_gene: TRBV7-2; CDR3aa: CASTIQRGVNTEAFF
v_gene: TRBV7-6; CDR3aa: CASSRAEGYSYEQYF
v_gene: TRBV5-1; CDR3aa: CASSPGTGHNQPQHF
v_gene: TRBV2; CDR3aa: CASSDMRVTDTQYF
v_gene: TRBV2; CDR3aa: CASKSSYEQYF
v_gene: TRBV5-8; CDR3aa: CASSSLVGGLGDTQYF
v_gene: TRBV27; CDR3aa: CASSLGRGTQYF
v_gene: TRBV6-1; CDR3aa: CASSEAPLGGLPQYF
v_gene: TRBV7-9; CDR3aa: CSSSTGLNTEAFF
v_gene: TRBV18; CDR3aa: CASSPGDRGREKLFF
v_gene: TRBV29-1; CDR3aa: CSVVQPLQPVGAFF
v_gene: TRBV28; CDR3aa: CASSKTGTGWHYGYTF
v_gene: TRBV5-1; CDR3aa: CASSPAASSYNEQFF
v_gene: TRBV10-3; CDR3aa: CAISPGTGAATEAFF
v_gene: TRBV7-2; CDR3aa: CASEEAGTGYDEQYF
v_gene: TRBV2; CDR3aa: CASRGEFFGNTIYF